This passage covers 17 T cell receptor beta chains from one sample sequenced in a study of CDR3 diversity in severe acne. TCRdb used MiXCR to reprocess the PCR reads, holding one entry per CDR3 protein. The sample records approximately 77,000 distinct CDR3 sequences, under 55% being singletons. The specimen sequenced was blood. These receptors were collected from a male donor with severe acne vulgaris.

This clonotype has a handful of counts. The chain combines TRBV7-9 with TRBJ2-3, with 7 bases aligning to TRBD2. Germline V CDR1 and CDR2: SEHNR, FQNEAQ (reference sequence). The CDR3 is made up of 15 amino acids. Losses at the gene ends were 0 bases for V and 4 bases for J; bases not matched to a gene: 4. This CDR3 is CASSLAGGGADTQYF. In DNA form, the CDR3 reads TGTGCCAGCAGCTTAGCGGGGGGAGGGGCAGATACGCAGTATTTT.

The chain couples TRBV7-6 to TRBJ2-7; D not certain. Germline assignment: CDR1 SGHVS and CDR2 FNYEAQ. Deletions cut 5 bases from V and 3 bases from J, with 11 bases between. CDR3 length: 13 residues. The CDR3 region is CASSPELGYEQYF. CDR3 nucleotide sequence: TGTGCCAGCAGCCCCGAGCTTGGCTACGAGCAGTACTTC.

On this clonotype: A much more abundant neighbour one base away suggests this may be a read error. V gene TRBV7-8 combines with J gene TRBJ2-1; perhaps TRBD1 as D (6 bases). Germline V gives CDR1 SGHVS, CDR2 FQNEAQ. This CDR3 is 13 amino acids long. CDR3 coding DNA: TGTGCCGGCAGCTTAGGACAGCGCAATGAGCAGTTCTTC. Translation gives CAGSLGQRNEQFF.

This rearrangement joins TRBV29-1 to TRBJ1-2; 7 nucleotides align to TRBD1. This CDR3 contains 13 residues. The germline V gene has CDR1 SQVTM and CDR2 ANQGSEA. V shed 6 bases and J 4 bases; nucleotides not matched to a gene: 8. The CDR3 bases are TGCAGCGTCGTCAACCGGGACAGCTATGGCTACACCTTC. It encodes CSVVNRDSYGYTF.

The chain carries TRBV11-2 and TRBJ2-7, with TRBD2 matching 7 bases. V shed 5 bases and J 6 bases; nucleotides not matched to a gene: 7. The CDR3 has 13 residues. CDR1 is SGHAT, CDR2 FQNNGV, per germline. CDR3 sequence (DNA): TGTGCCAGCAGCACCGGACTAGGCGGCGAGCAGTACTTC. Encoded protein: CASSTGLGGEQYF.

This clonotype is medium-sized within its sample. The chain employs TRBV6-7 and TRBJ1-6; D is uncertain. TRBV6-7 is placed among ORFs of uncertain function. The CDR3 contains 17 residues. Trimming pared 0 bases from V and 4 bases from J, leaving 13 bases between. CDR3 amino acids: CASSYSIGSLYNSPLHF. CDR3 DNA: TGTGCCAGCAGTTACTCGATAGGATCACTATATAATTCACCCCTCCACTTT.

The chain combines TRBV24-1 with TRBJ2-1, with 13 positions matching TRBD2. This CDR3 has 17 residues. Germline V lookup: CDR1 KGHDR, CDR2 SFDVKD. The trim removed 5 bases at V and 6 bases at J, leaving 9 bases unmatched. The CDR3 loop is CATSASGLAGASNEQFF. The CDR3 DNA is TGTGCCACCAGTGCCTCTGGACTAGCGGGAGCTTCCAATGAGCAGTTCTTC.

The chain employs TRBV24-1 and TRBJ1-2; 7 positions match TRBD1. The junction had 4 bases not matched to a gene; V was cut back by 1 base and J by 3 bases. Germline values: CDR1 KGHDR, CDR2 SFDVKD. The length of the CDR3 is 15 residues. CDR3 nucleotide sequence: TGTGCCACCAGTGATTTCCGGGACAGCGACTATGGCTACACCTTC. This gives the protein CATSDFRDSDYGYTF.

This clonotype was seen at least ten times. V gene TRBV20-1 combines with J gene TRBJ1-2; D is perhaps TRBD1 (6 bases). V lost 5 bases, J lost 4 bases, and 17 bases lay in between. The CDR3 is 14 amino acids. Germline CDR1 is DFQATT and CDR2 is SNEGSKA (reference sequence). DNA for the CDR3: TGCAGTGCTCTTTACAGGGTGGGTTCCTATGGCTACACCTTC. Protein: CSALYRVGSYGYTF.

This chain links TRBV20-1 with TRBJ2-7; 9 bases are shared with TRBD1. CDR1 is DFQATT, CDR2 SNEGSKA, per germline (reference sequence). Losses at the gene ends were 0 bases for V and 5 bases for J; bases not matched to a gene: 8. The CDR3 consists of 15 residues. The CDR3 DNA reads TGCAGTGCTAGAGATCCCGGGACAGGGAATCACGAGCAGTACTTC. Protein sequence: CSARDPGTGNHEQYF.

This clonotype was seen more than once but under ten times. A junction end diverges from the germline sequence, so it may reflect a read error. This chain links TRBV10-3 with TRBJ1-4; unclear D gene. This CDR3 contains 13 residues. Germline lookup yields CDR1 ENHRY and CDR2 SYGVKD. CDR3 coding DNA: TGTGCCTCGGCGGTGGCTGAAAATGAGAAACTGTTATTT. It is translated as CASAVAENEKLLF.

The rearrangement joins TRBV6-2 or TRBV6-3 to TRBJ2-7, with TRBD2 identical over 15 bases. CDR3 length: 17 residues. Looked up from germline, CDR1 is MNHEY and CDR2 is SVGEGT. V trimming: 6 bases; J trimming: 4 bases; junction bases outside the gene matches: 10. The CDR3 loop reads CASSRGLAGGKGYEQYF. The CDR3 DNA is TGTGCCAGCAGCAGGGGACTAGCGGGAGGAAAGGGATACGAGCAGTACTTC.

This clonotype was detected a few times. The chain couples TRBV6-2 or TRBV6-3 to TRBJ2-3; D is perhaps TRBD2 (7 bases). The CDR3 spans 14 residues. The V end was cut by 8 bases, the J end by 8 bases, with 20 bases between. In germline, CDR1 is MNHEY, CDR2 SVGEGT. The CDR3 nucleotides read TGTGCCAGCTCCCCGGGGGGCGGGAGTGGTACGCAGTATTTT. It codes for CASSPGGGSGTQYF.

V and J are TRBV10-3 and TRBJ2-7; 9 nucleotides agree with TRBD2. The trim removed 8 bases at V and 3 bases at J, leaving 14 bases unmatched. The CDR3 consists of 16 residues. The germline gives CDR1 ENHRY, CDR2 SYGVKD. This CDR3 reads CAIRTSGSPWVYEQYF. The CDR3 coding sequence is TGTGCCATCCGAACTAGCGGGTCCCCATGGGTCTACGAGCAGTACTTC.

The J gene is TRBJ2-2, the V gene TRBV11-3, with 11 bases matching TRBD1. V shed 4 bases and J 10 bases; nucleotides not matched to a gene: 8. This CDR3 is 15 amino acids long. Per the germline V gene, CDR1 is SGHNT and CDR2 is YENEEA. Here the CDR3 reads CASSSGQGAISELFF. CDR3 nucleotide sequence: TGTGCCAGCAGCTCCGGACAGGGGGCTATCTCGGAGCTGTTTTTT.

This clonotype showed up just a few times. This chain links TRBV5-4 with TRBJ1-1; D is undetermined. There are 12 residues in the CDR3. Between the trimmed V and J ends, which lost 4 bases and 5 bases, there was a span of 9 bases. In germline, CDR1 is SGHNT, CDR2 YYREEE (reference sequence). CDR3 sequence (DNA): TGTGCCAGCAGCGCCAGTAGGACTGAAGCTTTCTTT. Protein sequence: CASSASRTEAFF.

The rearrangement links TRBV6-2 or TRBV6-3 to TRBJ1-5; D gene ambiguous. The germline V gene has CDR1 MNHEY and CDR2 SVGEGT. Trimming took 6 bases from V and 4 from J, leaving 10 bases between them. This CDR3 has 13 residues. CDR3 in DNA: TGTGCCAGCAGCGATCAGAGGAATCAGCCCCAGCATTTT. It encodes CASSDQRNQPQHF.